This TCR beta chain was observed in a study of T cells in Graves' hyperthyroidism and ophthalmopathy. Overall study context: The authors collected peripheral blood at initial diagnosis, before any treatment.

V was pared by 4 bases and J by 7 bases, with 10 bases of the junction left unmatched. Germline V gene lookup returns CDR1 SEHNR and CDR2 FQNEAQ (reference sequence). The CDR3 covers 16 residues. From RNA transcripts, TCR beta CDR3 regions were amplified. The HTBI primer set served for first-round RT-PCR of the TCR CDR3. TCRdb reprocessed the multiplex PCR reads via MiXCR and lists one record per CDR3 protein. The profile shows about 360,000 distinct CDR3 sequences, about 12% of them singletons. Exclusion followed for patients with uncontrolled infection, other autoimmune disease, pregnancy or lactation.

Sequences were obtained from blood. The source is a woman younger than 30 with Graves' hyperthyroidism. The chain couples TRBV7-9 to TRBJ1-6; 7 bases line up with TRBD1. For the CDR3, the DNA is TGTGCCAGCAGCTCAGGGGGGACAGCTCTCAATTCACCCCTCCACTTT. Encoded protein: CASSSGGTALNSPLHF.